Below are 28 T cell receptor beta chains sequenced from a single sample in a study of blood T cell repertoires in COVID-19. Method: immunoSEQ multiplex PCR; TCRdb's copy keeps in-frame clones and lacks some. The sample shows tens of thousands of clones, roughly 80% of them seen only once. Sequencing input: peripheral blood. These receptors were obtained from a woman older than 75 with acute or convalescent COVID-19.

This chain links TRBV2 with TRBJ2-1; 7 bases are shared with TRBD1. Germline-derived CDR1 and CDR2 are SNHLY and FYNNEI. V shed 6 bases and J 12 bases; nucleotides not matched to a gene: 11. This CDR3 spans 13 amino acids. The CDR3 DNA is TGTGCCAGCAGCCAGGACAGGTCCAAGGGGCAGTTCTTC. Encoded protein: CASSQDRSKGQFF.

This rearrangement joins TRBV6-5 to TRBJ1-1; 10 positions agree with TRBD1. The CDR3 is 14 residues long. Germline V gives CDR1 MNHEY, CDR2 SVGAGI. V lost 9 bases and J lost 3; bases outside the gene matches: 7. CDR3 nucleotide sequence: TGTGCCAGTAGACAGGGGGCGCGAGACACTGAAGCTTTCTTT. Translation gives CASRQGARDTEAFF.

This clone was counted a single time. V usage is TRBV21-1 and J usage is TRBJ2-7; TRBD1 was called by the table and not checked on the DNA. TRBV21-1 is a documented pseudogene. CDR3 length equals 15 residues. The CDR3 reads CASSKKDRVGYEQYF. The CDR3 coding sequence is TGTGCCAGCAGCAAAAAGGACAGGGTGGGATACGAGCAGTACTTC.

The chain joins TRBV7-3 to TRBJ1-2, with 9 bases aligning to TRBD1. The CDR3 loop spans 14 amino acids. V lost 5 bases, J lost 5 bases, and 6 bases stayed unmatched. Germline CDR1 and CDR2: SGHTA and FQGTGA. The DNA of the CDR3 is TGTGCCAGCAGCAAGGACAGGGGAGGGTATGGCTACACCTTC. It codes for CASSKDRGGYGYTF.

This chain connects TRBV5-1 to TRBJ2-5; 9 nucleotides align to TRBD2. The V segment lost 4 bases and the J segment 5 bases; nucleotides outside the gene matches: 6. CDR3 length equals 14 residues. Germline loops: CDR1 SGHRS, CDR2 YFSETQ. As DNA, the CDR3 is TGCGCCAGCAGCGTACTAGCGGGTCGGGAGACCCAGTACTTC. It yields the protein CASSVLAGRETQYF.

Concerning this clone itself: Germline and junction disagree at one end, which may indicate a read error. The chain recombines TRBV7-7 with TRBJ2-5; 7 bases line up with TRBD1. The CDR3 runs 15 residues. CDR1 is SSHAT, CDR2 FNYEAQ, per germline (reference sequence). The CDR3 spells CASSRSSGQQETQYF. The CDR3 DNA reads TGTGCTAGCAGCCGATCCTCGGGACAGCAAGAGACCCAGTACTTC.

This clone has only one observation. CDR3 DNA sequence: TGTGCCTCCCAAGCGGGAGGTCGGGAGACCCAGTACTTC. It yields the protein CASQAGGRETQYF. The chain carries TRBV27 and TRBJ2-5; the match to TRBD2 covers 9 bases. The J segment lost 5 bases and the V segment lost 11 bases, leaving 9 bases of the junction unmatched. This CDR3 spans 13 amino acids. CDR1 MNHEY and CDR2 SMNVEV come from the germline V gene (reference sequence).

The chain uses TRBV5-1 and TRBJ2-3, with D tentatively TRBD2 (6 bases). Trimming cost V 3 bases and J 5 bases, with 19 bases left between them. This CDR3 contains 16 residues. Germline V gene data show CDR1 as SGHRS and CDR2 as YFSETQ. CDR3 nucleotides: TGCGCCAGCAGCTCGGGGGACGGGGTTGGGGAAGATACGCAGTATTTT. Protein product: CASSSGDGVGEDTQYF.

The chain uses TRBV24-1 and TRBJ1-5, with D tentatively TRBD1 (6 bases). V lost 9 bases and J 2 bases, leaving 19 bases between the germline ends. This CDR3 is 16 amino acids long. CDR1 and CDR2 (germline): KGHDR, SFDVKD. CDR3 protein: CATAIGGPTGNQPQHF. For the CDR3, the DNA is TGTGCCACCGCTATCGGGGGGCCTACGGGCAATCAGCCCCAGCATTTT.

The chain is built from TRBV7-2 and TRBJ2-2, with 8 bases matching TRBD1. Losses at the gene ends were 6 bases for V and 1 base for J; bases not matched to a gene: 7. This CDR3 has 16 amino acids. Germline V CDR1 and CDR2: SGHTA, FQGNSA. The chain's CDR3 is CASRPPGTGNTGELFF. CDR3 DNA: TGTGCCAGCAGACCCCCCGGGACAGGGAACACCGGGGAGCTGTTTTTT.

J is TRBJ2-1 and V is TRBV5-1, with D possibly TRBD2 on 5 matching bases. The CDR3 loop spans 14 amino acids. V lost 5 bases and J lost 2, with 11 bases in between. CDR1 and CDR2 from the germline V gene are SGHRS and YFSETQ. This chain's CDR3 is CASSNSGAYNEQFF. CDR3 bases: TGCGCCAGCAGTAATTCCGGGGCCTACAATGAGCAGTTCTTC. The variable domain in full, completed from reference TRBV5-1 and TRBJ2-1, reads KAGVTQTPRYLIKTRGQQVTLSCSPISGHRSVSWYQQTPGQGLQFLFEYFSETQRNKGNFPGRFSGRQFSNSRSEMNVSTLELGDSALYLCASSNSGAYNEQFFGPGTRLTVL.

The V gene is TRBV5-6, the J gene TRBJ1-4; possible D gene TRBD1, 6 bases. The germline gives CDR1 SGHDT, CDR2 YYEEEE. V was clipped by 0 bases and J by 5 bases, with 11 bases between them. This CDR3 is built from 15 residues. This CDR3 is CASSLAGGPNEKLFF. CDR3 coding DNA: TGTGCCAGCAGCTTGGCCGGGGGGCCCAATGAAAAACTGTTTTTT.

The chain has TRBV11-2 and TRBJ1-2; D is undetermined. This CDR3 comprises 14 residues. The V and J ends lost 0 bases and 7 bases respectively, with 12 bases between them. CDR1 is SGHAT and CDR2 is FQNNGV in the germline V gene. This CDR3 reads CASSLDQSGSGYTF. DNA of the CDR3: TGTGCCAGCAGCTTAGATCAGTCCGGGAGTGGCTACACCTTC.

This clone was found a few times. The V and J genes are TRBV15 and TRBJ1-2; D uncertain. The CDR3 has 13 amino acids. CDR1 and CDR2 from the germline V gene are LNHNV and YYDKDF (reference sequence). Trimming took 0 bases from V and 8 from J, leaving 10 bases between them. CDR3 coding DNA: TGTGCCACCAGCAGAGATCCGGGGAAAGGCTACACCTTC. This encodes CATSRDPGKGYTF.

CDR3 residues: CASSLAGGYNRGTDTQYF. In DNA form, the CDR3 reads TGTGCCAGCAGCTTGGCAGGGGGCTATAATAGGGGCACAGATACGCAGTATTTT. The chain employs TRBV5-4 and TRBJ2-3; 8 bases fit TRBD1. Germline V lookup: CDR1 SGHNT, CDR2 YYREEE (reference sequence). The trim removed 0 bases at V and 1 base at J, leaving 10 bases unmatched. The CDR3 has 18 residues.

V usage is TRBV19 and J usage is TRBJ2-5; TRBD1 agrees at 10 bases. V dropped 4 bases and J dropped 4; count of bases not matched to a gene: 0. Germline-derived CDR1 and CDR2 are LNHDA and SQIVND (reference sequence). This CDR3 spans 13 amino acids. The CDR3 loop reads CASSRDRGETQYF. CDR3 sequence (DNA): TGTGCCAGTAGTAGGGACAGGGGAGAGACCCAGTACTTC.

The CDR3 protein is CASSDRYGYTF. In DNA form, the CDR3 reads TGTGCCAGCAGTGACCGCTATGGCTACACCTTC. The chain carries TRBV6-1 and TRBJ1-2; D call uncertain. This CDR3 comprises 11 residues. V was shortened by 3 bases and J by 4 bases, with 3 bases between the two germline ends. Germline values: CDR1 MNHNS, CDR2 SASEGT.

The J gene is TRBJ1-6, the V gene TRBV14; D remains unclear. Deletions cut 0 bases from V and 7 bases from J, with 7 bases between. CDR3 length: 14 amino acids. CDR1 is SGHDN, CDR2 FVKESK, per germline. The CDR3 reads CASSQDQRNSPLHF. The CDR3 DNA reads TGTGCCAGCAGCCAAGATCAGAGGAATTCACCCCTCCACTTT.

This sequence joins TRBV7-9 and TRBJ2-1; TRBD2 matches 10 bases. The CDR3 covers 16 residues. V was pared by 4 bases and J by 8 bases, with 11 bases of the junction left unmatched. The germline gives CDR1 SEHNR, CDR2 FQNEAQ (reference sequence). This CDR3 reads CASSSGSSGGWDEQFF. DNA for the CDR3: TGTGCCAGCAGCTCTGGAAGTAGCGGGGGGTGGGATGAGCAGTTCTTC.

A single count supports this clone. The V gene is TRBV18, the J gene TRBJ2-5; D possibly corresponds to TRBD1 (6 bases). The ends were cut back, 3 bases at V and 1 base at J, with 9 bases in the middle. Germline assignment: CDR1 KGHSH and CDR2 LQKENI. CDR3 length: 14 residues. In DNA form, the CDR3 reads TGTGCCAGCTCACCTCGGACAGCCCAAGAGACCCAGTACTTC. Translating it yields CASSPRTAQETQYF. Filled out from reference TRBV18 and TRBJ2-5, the complete variable domain reads NAGVMQNPRHLVRRRGQEARLRCSPMKGHSHVYWYRQLPEEGLKFMVYLQKENIIDESGMPKERFSAEFPKEGPSILRIQQVVRGDSAAYFCASSPRTAQETQYFGPGTRLLVL.

This clone occurred once. The chain recombines TRBV11-3 with TRBJ2-7; TRBD2 matches 7 bases. CDR1 is SGHNT, CDR2 YENEEA, per germline. V lost 1 base and J lost 1; bases outside the gene matches: 4. This CDR3 has 15 amino acids. The CDR3 DNA is TGTGCCAGCAGCTTAGGCGCGGGAGCGTCCTACGAGCAGTACTTC. Encoded protein: CASSLGAGASYEQYF.

This clone was recorded a few times. The chain is built from TRBV6-5 and TRBJ1-2; 7 positions match TRBD1. J was trimmed by 8 bases and V by 5 bases; bases with no gene match: 11. The CDR3 loop spans 14 amino acids. CDR1 is MNHEY, CDR2 SVGAGI, per germline. Written as DNA, the CDR3 is TGTGCCAGCAGTAGACAGGGACGGGAGTCCGGCTACACCTTC. It is translated as CASSRQGRESGYTF.

V and J are TRBV3-1 (or the pseudogene TRBV3-2) and TRBJ1-5, with TRBD1 matching 7 bases. J lost 2 bases, V lost 0 bases, and 1 base had no gene match. Germline V gene sequence: CDR1 LGHDT, CDR2 YNNKEL (reference sequence). The CDR3 has 15 amino acids. The CDR3 protein is CASSQETGRNQPQHF. DNA of the CDR3: TGTGCCAGCAGCCAAGAGACAGGGCGCAATCAGCCCCAGCATTTT.

The chain carries TRBV5-1 and TRBJ1-2; maybe TRBD1 (6 bases). V shed 4 bases and J shed 6 bases, with 10 bases lying between them. This CDR3 region has 12 residues. Germline-derived CDR1 and CDR2 are SGHRS and YFSETQ. The CDR3 is CASSLRQDGYTF. CDR3 sequence (DNA): TGCGCCAGCAGCCTACGACAGGATGGCTACACCTTC.

The gene calls are TRBV7-2 and TRBJ1-5; D is unclear. This CDR3 spans 14 amino acids. Trimming removed 4 bases from V and 5 bases from J, with 12 bases in between. Germline loops: CDR1 SGHTA, CDR2 FQGNSA. This chain's CDR3 is CASSYAGIDQPQHF. CDR3 nucleotides: TGTGCCAGCAGCTACGCGGGAATAGATCAGCCCCAGCATTTT.

The chain couples TRBV6-6 to TRBJ1-1; no firm D call. Per germline, CDR1 MNHNY and CDR2 SVGAGI (reference sequence). The length of the CDR3 is 13 residues. V was clipped by 2 bases and J by 6 bases, with 10 bases between them. The CDR3 sequence: CASSYAGTPEAFF. Written as DNA, the CDR3 is TGTGCCAGCAGTTACGCAGGTACCCCTGAAGCTTTCTTT.

The chain joins TRBV18 to TRBJ1-2, with 7 bases lining up with TRBD1. V shed 5 bases, J shed 0 bases, and the junction held 9 bases outside the gene matches. Per the germline V gene, CDR1 is KGHSH and CDR2 is LQKENI. There are 16 residues in the CDR3. CDR3: CASSMRGTAANYGYTF. DNA for the CDR3: TGTGCCAGCTCAATGCGAGGGACAGCAGCTAACTATGGCTACACCTTC.

The rearrangement uses TRBV4-2 and TRBJ2-1; TRBD2 matches 7 bases. The CDR3 spans 14 residues. Germline CDR1 LGHNA, CDR2 YNFKEQ. The ends lost 6 bases at V and 2 bases at J; junction bases unmatched: 4. CDR3: CASSYGLAYNEQFF. For the CDR3, the DNA is TGTGCCAGCAGTTACGGACTAGCCTACAATGAGCAGTTCTTC.